This entry concerns a single T cell receptor beta chain. Antigen unknown. This specimen belongs to a study of cytomegalovirus exposure and HLA in healthy donors. The CDR3 runs 14 residues. Germline V CDR1 and CDR2: MNHEY, SVGAGI. Trimming took off 2 bases at V and 2 bases at J, with 9 bases between the two ends. Both 60 Vbeta primers and 13 Jbeta primers went into the PCR. Data came from immunoSEQ multiplex PCR; TCRdb stores just in-frame clones and leaves some out. Here the sample spans about 180,000 clones, 82% being singletons. The study's findings and limits: In vitro data verified a few CMV-associated chains as specific for CMV antigens. CMV serostatus stood as the only immune exposure information on hand.

Sequencing was done on a sample of PBMCs. The V gene is TRBV6-5, the J gene TRBJ2-5; D gene ambiguous. The sequence derives from a man aged 40-50 years in good health and CMV-seronegative. In DNA form, the CDR3 reads TGTGCCAGCAGTTACGAGGCCAGTCAAGAGACCCAGTACTTC. Protein sequence: CASSYEASQETQYF.